This TCR beta chain was recovered during a study of shared clonotypes between healthy human individuals. Source study methods: Filtering differed since immunoSEQ provided only junctions, with no quality scores. Repertoires were generated with immunoSEQ multiplex PCR, while TCRdb's copy carries only in-frame clones and drops some. V and J calls and clone size are those listed in that table; D and trimming were worked out from the DNA. The data contain just over 2,000,000 clones, around 96% of them singletons. The CDR3 is made up of 16 amino acids. The germline V gene encodes CDR1 MNHEY and CDR2 SMNVEV (reference sequence). With 2 bases removed from V and 2 bases from J, the gap between germline ends came to 14 bases. Naivety among CD8 cells was defined by CD45RO negativity and positive CCR7 selection, thereby excluding terminally differentiated effector memory CD45RA+ cells.

The TCR originated in a man aged 18 to 29 in good health. The sequencing input was naive CD8+ T cells sorted from blood. The V and J genes are TRBV27 and TRBJ2-3; D is uncertain. The CDR3 nucleotides are TGTGCCAGCAGTTTACAGGACCTGGCGAACACAGATACGCAGTATTTT. This gives the protein CASSLQDLANTDTQYF.